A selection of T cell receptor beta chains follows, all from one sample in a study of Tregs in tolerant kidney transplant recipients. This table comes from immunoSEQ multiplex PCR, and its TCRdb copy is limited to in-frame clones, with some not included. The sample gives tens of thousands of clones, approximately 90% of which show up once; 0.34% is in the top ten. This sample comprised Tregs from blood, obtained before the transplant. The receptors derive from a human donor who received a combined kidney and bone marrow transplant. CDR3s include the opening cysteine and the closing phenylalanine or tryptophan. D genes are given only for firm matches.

CDR3: CASSEGLVNRFLSGYTF
D: -
V: TRBV2
length: 17

CDR3: CATSREAGIYGYTF
D: -
V: TRBV15
length: 14

CDR3: CASSRDYEQYF
D: -
V: TRBV6-1
length: 11

CDR3: CASSLTRGITGELFF
D: TRBD1
V: TRBV28
length: 15

CDR3: CASSLWRLADSTDTQYF
D: TRBD2
V: TRBV27
length: 17

CDR3: CASSARQGAGYEQYF
D: TRBD1
V: TRBV6-5
length: 15

CDR3: CASSLSGTTRANEQFF
D: TRBD2
V: TRBV5-4
length: 16

CDR3: CAGKRTENTGELFF
D: -
V: TRBV7-8
length: 14

CDR3: CASSYSDSYGYTF
D: -
V: TRBV6-5
length: 13

CDR3: CASSLDAGTYNEQFF
D: -
V: TRBV7-2
length: 15

CDR3: CASSSAPGPMQNTEAFF
D: -
V: TRBV5-1
length: 17

CDR3: CARSGAAGYTF
D: -
V: TRBV2
length: 11

CDR3: CASSFTGTAYEQYF
D: -
V: TRBV6-1
length: 14

CDR3: CASSYRGSGITDTQYF
D: TRBD1
V: TRBV2
length: 16

CDR3: CASSSGTMIETQYF
D: TRBD2
V: TRBV7-8
length: 14

CDR3: CASSLEGTNQPQHF
D: -
V: TRBV11-2
length: 14

CDR3: CASSKLAGGTNEQYF
D: TRBD2
V: TRBV5-1
length: 15

CDR3: CASSSTSLLAGGPVEQFF
D: TRBD2
V: TRBV7-2
length: 18

CDR3: CASSSEVQSTQYF
D: -
V: TRBV6-6
length: 13

CDR3: CASTPRGNVQPQHF
D: -
V: TRBV19
length: 14

CDR3: CATSRGGLAGGYQETQYF
D: TRBD2
V: TRBV15
length: 18

CDR3: CSVDRAGTDTQYF
D: -
V: TRBV29-1
length: 13

CDR3: CASLGGLNTGELFF
D: -
V: TRBV6-5
length: 14

CDR3: CASSPTGNYEQYF
D: -
V: TRBV11-1
length: 13

CDR3: CAWTGIPMNTEAFF
D: -
V: TRBV30
length: 14

CDR3: CASSVTGRDTEAFF
D: TRBD1
V: TRBV5-6
length: 14

CDR3: CASSPPSGRTDTQYF
D: TRBD2
V: TRBV18
length: 15

CDR3: CASTTDRGRNEQFF
D: TRBD1
V: TRBV28
length: 14